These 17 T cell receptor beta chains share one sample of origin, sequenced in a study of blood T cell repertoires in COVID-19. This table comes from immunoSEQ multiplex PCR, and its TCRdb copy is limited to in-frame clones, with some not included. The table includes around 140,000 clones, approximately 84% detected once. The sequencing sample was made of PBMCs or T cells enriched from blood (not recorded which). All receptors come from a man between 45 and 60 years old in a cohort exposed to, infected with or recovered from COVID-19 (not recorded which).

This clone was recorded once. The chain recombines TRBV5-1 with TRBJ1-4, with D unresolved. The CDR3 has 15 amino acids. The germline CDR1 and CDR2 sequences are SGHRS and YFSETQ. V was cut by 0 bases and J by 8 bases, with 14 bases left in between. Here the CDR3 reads CASSLDGNSYEKLFF. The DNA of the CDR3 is TGCGCCAGCAGCTTGGACGGGAACTCCTACGAAAAACTGTTTTTT.

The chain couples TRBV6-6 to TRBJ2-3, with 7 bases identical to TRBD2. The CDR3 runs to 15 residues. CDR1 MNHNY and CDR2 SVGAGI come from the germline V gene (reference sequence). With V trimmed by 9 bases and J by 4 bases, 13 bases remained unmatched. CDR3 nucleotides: TGTGCCAGTCTCAGAAAGCGGGGAGGGTCAGATACGCAGTATTTT. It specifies CASLRKRGGSDTQYF.

CDR3 loop: CASRGQGNYGYTF. The DNA of the CDR3 is TGTGCCAGTAGGGGACAGGGTAACTATGGCTACACCTTC. The chain is built from TRBV19 and TRBJ1-2; the match to TRBD1 covers 9 bases. This CDR3 is 13 amino acids long. V lost 6 bases, J lost 1 base, and 0 bases stayed unmatched. Per germline, CDR1 LNHDA and CDR2 SQIVND (reference sequence).

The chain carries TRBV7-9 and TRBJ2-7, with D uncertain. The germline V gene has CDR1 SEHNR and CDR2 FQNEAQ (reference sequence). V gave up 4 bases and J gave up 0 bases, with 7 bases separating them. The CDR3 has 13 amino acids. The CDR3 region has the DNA TGTGCCAGCAGCTCGTCCTCCTCCTACGAGCAGTACTTC. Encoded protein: CASSSSSSYEQYF.

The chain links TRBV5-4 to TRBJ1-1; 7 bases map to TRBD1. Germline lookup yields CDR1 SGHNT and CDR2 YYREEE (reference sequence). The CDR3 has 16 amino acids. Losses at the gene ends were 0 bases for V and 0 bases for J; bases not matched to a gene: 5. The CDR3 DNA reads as TGTGCCAGCAGCTTGGGGCAGGGGGTAATGAACACTGAAGCTTTCTTT. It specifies CASSLGQGVMNTEAFF.

CDR3 protein: CASSIGGTEQFF. The CDR3 DNA follows: TGTGCCAGTAGTATCGGTGGGACAGAGCAGTTCTTC. The V gene is TRBV19, the J gene TRBJ2-1, with D maybe TRBD1 (6 bases). Germline loops: CDR1 LNHDA, CDR2 SQIVND (reference sequence). This CDR3 spans 12 amino acids. Trimming removed 3 bases at V and 10 bases at J, with 10 bases between.

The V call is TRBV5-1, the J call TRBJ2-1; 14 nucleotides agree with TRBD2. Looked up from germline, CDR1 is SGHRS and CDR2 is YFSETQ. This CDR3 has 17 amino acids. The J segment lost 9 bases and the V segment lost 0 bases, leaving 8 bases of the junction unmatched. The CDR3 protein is CASSLVGGLAGVGEQFF. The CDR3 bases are TGCGCCAGCAGCTTGGTTGGGGGACTAGCGGGAGTTGGTGAGCAGTTCTTC.

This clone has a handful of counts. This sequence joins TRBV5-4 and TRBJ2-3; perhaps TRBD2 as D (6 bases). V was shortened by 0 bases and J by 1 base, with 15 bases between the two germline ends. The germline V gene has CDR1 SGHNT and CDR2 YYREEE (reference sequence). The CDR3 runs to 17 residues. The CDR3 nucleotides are TGTGCCAGCAGCTTGGCCGGGGTAGCGGCAGGCACAGATACGCAGTATTTT. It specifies CASSLAGVAAGTDTQYF.

The CDR3: CASSAWDSTNYGYTF. The CDR3, as DNA: TGCGCCAGCAGCGCGTGGGACAGTACTAACTATGGCTACACCTTC. The genes are TRBV5-1 and TRBJ1-2; 7 nucleotides agree with TRBD1. J gave up 0 bases and V 4 bases, and 6 bases lay outside the gene matches. CDR3 length equals 15 residues. Per the germline V gene, CDR1 is SGHRS and CDR2 is YFSETQ.

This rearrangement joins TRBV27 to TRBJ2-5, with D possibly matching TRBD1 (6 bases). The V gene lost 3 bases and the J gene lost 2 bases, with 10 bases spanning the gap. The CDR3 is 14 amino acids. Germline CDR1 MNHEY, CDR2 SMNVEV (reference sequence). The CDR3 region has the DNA TGTGCCAGCAGTTTCAGGGGACGGCAAGAGACCCAGTACTTC. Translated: CASSFRGRQETQYF.

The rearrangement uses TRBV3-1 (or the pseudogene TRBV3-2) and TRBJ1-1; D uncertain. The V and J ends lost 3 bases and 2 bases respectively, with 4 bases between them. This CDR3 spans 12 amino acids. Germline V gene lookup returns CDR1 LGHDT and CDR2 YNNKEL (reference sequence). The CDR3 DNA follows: TGTGCCAGCAGCCACCAAAACACTGAAGCTTTCTTT. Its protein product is CASSHQNTEAFF.

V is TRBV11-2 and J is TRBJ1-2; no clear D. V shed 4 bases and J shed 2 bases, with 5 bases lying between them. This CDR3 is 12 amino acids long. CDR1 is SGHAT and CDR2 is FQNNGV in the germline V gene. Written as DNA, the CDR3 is TGTGCCAGCAGCTCCGGGAACTATGGCTACACCTTC. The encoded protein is CASSSGNYGYTF.

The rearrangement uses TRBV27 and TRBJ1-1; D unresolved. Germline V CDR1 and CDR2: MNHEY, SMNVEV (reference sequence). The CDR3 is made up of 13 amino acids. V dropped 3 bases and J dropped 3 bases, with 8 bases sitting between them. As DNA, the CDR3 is TGTGCCAGCAGTTTTTGGAGGGACACTGAAGCTTTCTTT. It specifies CASSFWRDTEAFF.

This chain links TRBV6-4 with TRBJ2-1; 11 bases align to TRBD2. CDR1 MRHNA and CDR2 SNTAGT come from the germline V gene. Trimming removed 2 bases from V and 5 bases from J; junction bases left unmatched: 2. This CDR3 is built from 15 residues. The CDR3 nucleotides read TGTGCCAGCAGTGACGGGACTAGCGGAGACAATGAGCAGTTCTTC. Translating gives CASSDGTSGDNEQFF.

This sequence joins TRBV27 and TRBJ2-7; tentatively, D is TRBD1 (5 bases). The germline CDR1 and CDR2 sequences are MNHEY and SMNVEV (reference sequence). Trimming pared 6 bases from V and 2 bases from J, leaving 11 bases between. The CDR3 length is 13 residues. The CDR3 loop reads CASSSLGPYEQYF. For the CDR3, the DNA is TGTGCCAGCAGCTCCCTGGGGCCCTACGAGCAGTACTTC.

CDR3 sequence reads: CASKQKTGGDFPDTQYF. The CDR3 bases are TGTGCCAGCAAACAAAAGACAGGGGGGGATTTTCCCGATACGCAGTATTTT. V usage is TRBV6-4 and J usage is TRBJ2-3, with TRBD1 matching over 9 bases. After removal of 7 bases from V and 6 bases from J, the junction contained 17 bases not matched to a gene. The V gene's germline CDR1 is MRHNA and CDR2 SNTAGT. CDR3 size: 17 residues.

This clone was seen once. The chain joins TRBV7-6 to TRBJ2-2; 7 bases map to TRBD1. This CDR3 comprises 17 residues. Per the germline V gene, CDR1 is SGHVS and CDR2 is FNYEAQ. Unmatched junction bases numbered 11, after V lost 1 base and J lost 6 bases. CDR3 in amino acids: CASSLVIGTGVSGELFF. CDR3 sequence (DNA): TGTGCCAGCAGCTTAGTGATTGGTACAGGGGTGTCCGGGGAGCTGTTTTTT.